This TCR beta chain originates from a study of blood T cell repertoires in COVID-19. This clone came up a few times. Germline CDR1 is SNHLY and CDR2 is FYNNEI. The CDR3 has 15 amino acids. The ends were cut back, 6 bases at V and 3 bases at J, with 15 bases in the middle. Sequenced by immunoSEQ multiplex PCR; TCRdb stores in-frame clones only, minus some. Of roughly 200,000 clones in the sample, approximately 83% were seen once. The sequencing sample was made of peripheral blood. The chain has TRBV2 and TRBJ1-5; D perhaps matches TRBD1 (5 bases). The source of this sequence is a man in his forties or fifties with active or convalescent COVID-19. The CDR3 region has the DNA TGTGCCAGCAGAGCGGGGGGATCGACCAATCAGCCCCAGCATTTT. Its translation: CASRAGGSTNQPQHF.